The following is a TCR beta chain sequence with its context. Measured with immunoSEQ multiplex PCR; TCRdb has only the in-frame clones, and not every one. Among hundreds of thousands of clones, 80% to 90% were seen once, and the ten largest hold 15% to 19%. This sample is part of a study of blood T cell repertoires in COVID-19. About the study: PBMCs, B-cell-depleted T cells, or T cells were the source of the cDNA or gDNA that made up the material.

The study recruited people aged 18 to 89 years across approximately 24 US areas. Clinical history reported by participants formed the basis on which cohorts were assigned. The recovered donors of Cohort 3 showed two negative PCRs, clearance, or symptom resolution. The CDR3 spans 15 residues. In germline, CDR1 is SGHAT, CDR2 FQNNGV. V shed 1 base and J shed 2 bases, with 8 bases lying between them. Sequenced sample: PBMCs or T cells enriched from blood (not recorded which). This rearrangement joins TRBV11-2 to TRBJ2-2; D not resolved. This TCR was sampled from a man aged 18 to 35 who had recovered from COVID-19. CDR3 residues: CASSLALSNTGELFF. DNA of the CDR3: TGTGCCAGCAGCTTAGCTCTTTCCAACACCGGGGAGCTGTTTTTT.